In its sample, the clone carrying this TCR beta chain was seen a few times. Antigen unknown. The data belong to a study of T-cell reconstitution after alpha-beta-depleted transplantation in children. Germline loops: CDR1 MNHNS, CDR2 SASEGT. CDR3 length equals 12 residues. Trimming left V 3 bases short and J 6 bases short, with 9 bases between. Overall study results and limits: By one year post-transplant, T-cell counts and diversity largely arose from T cells that were newly produced. Where alpha-beta T cells came from about two months after transplant was reportedly several hundred expanded graft clones.

The library targeted TCRbeta and was prepared with unique molecular identifiers. TCRdb reprocessed the PCR reads with MiXCR, giving one entry per CDR3 protein. This table holds 450,000 to 700,000 distinct CDR3 sequences, 25% to 30% found once. This sequence joins TRBV6-1 and TRBJ2-7; no firm D call. The sample here was PBMCs, taken before TCRalphabeta/CD19-depleted stem cell transplant. This clonotype was obtained from a boy under two years old with Wiskott-Aldrich syndrome, due to receive a stem cell transplant. Here the CDR3 DNA reads TGTGCCAGCAGTGAGGGTCCCAGCGAGCAGTACTTC. Translated, it gives CASSEGPSEQYF.